The rows below give T cell receptor beta chains drawn from one sample of a study of blood T cell repertoires in COVID-19. Measured with immunoSEQ multiplex PCR; TCRdb has only the in-frame clones, and not every one. The sample holds about 250,000 clones; approximately 88% are singletons and the top ten take 2.6%. Sample: PBMCs or T cells enriched from blood (not recorded which). These receptors came from a woman between 25 and 40 years old with acute COVID-19. CDR3s include the opening cysteine and the closing phenylalanine or tryptophan.

TRBV4-3 | CASSQGTGRYGYTF
TRBV6-2/TRBV6-3 | CASSVGSEDTEAFF
TRBV6-1 | CASSEAERDEQYF
TRBV5-1 | CASSLGQKNTEAFF
TRBV6-4 | CASRPGAHQPQHF
TRBV19 | CASSNFLAGEDTQYF
TRBV4-3 | CASSQDTGQGNQPQHF
TRBV2 | CASSEQGADQETQYF
TRBV18 | CASSPGTGFDFF
TRBV18 | CASPPAEGIQETQYF
TRBV7-2 | CASSLDGRSLKQYF
TRBV4-3 | CASSQDRGQGGQPQHF
TRBV5-1 | CASSLVLPSEETQYF
TRBV6-4 | CASSDRGVTGELFF
TRBV5-1 | CASTLAGENTEAFF
TRBV27 | CASSSRGVPNTEAFF
TRBV7-9 | CASSLEGGGGQPQHF
TRBV5-1 | CASRRTSYLSNTEAFF
TRBV7-9 | CASSHTTGQGAGYTF
TRBV30 | CACADGRSYNSPLHF
TRBV5-6 | CASSYPTDYEQYF
TRBV11-2 | CASSTPTGTGLNTIYF
TRBV7-6 | CASSKQANTEAFF
TRBV6-6 | CASRHRQGTVETQYF
TRBV6-1 | CASSERGGQGDEKLFF
TRBV5-1 | CASRLSQENTEAFF
TRBV28 | CASSGATNEKLFF
TRBV29-1 | CSVRTTSGEQYF